Listed below are T cell receptor beta chains from one sample, sequenced in a study of OX40 agonist ivuxolimab in advanced cancers. Generated by immunoSEQ multiplex PCR, the TCRdb table keeps only in-frame clones and is missing some. The profile shows about 70,000 clones, roughly 89% of them singletons. The starting material was CD4+ or CD8+ T cells sorted from blood, obtained in a trial of the OX40 agonist ivuxolimab. Receptors originate from an adult with an advanced solid tumor such as melanoma, head and neck, liver or kidney cancer. Each CDR3 is given with its conserved first and last residue. The D gene is left open where the match is weak. Clone size is shown for a subset of rows, as once, few, many or a class of expanded clone.

TRBJ2-6	TRBV7-6	16	-	-	TGTGCCAGCAGCCTCCGGGGGGCCTCTGGGGCCAACGTCCTGACTTTC	CASSLRGASGANVLTF
TRBJ1-4	TRBV18	16	-	TRBD1	TGTGCCAGCTCACCCCTTGGGACAGCAACTAATGAAAAACTGTTTTTT	CASSPLGTATNEKLFF
TRBJ2-7	TRBV6-5	15	-	TRBD1	TGTGCCAGCAGTTATAACCGGGACAGGGCCTACGAGCAGTACTTC	CASSYNRDRAYEQYF
TRBJ2-1	TRBV11-3	17	few	TRBD1	TGTGCCAGCAGCTTTTTAGCTGTGACAGGGGGTAGGGATGAGCAGTTCTTC	CASSFLAVTGGRDEQFF
TRBJ1-5	TRBV5-6	14	-	-	TGTGCCAGCAGCGGTCAAATGGGCAATCAGCCCCAGCATTTT	CASSGQMGNQPQHF
TRBJ2-5	TRBV5-4	13	-	-	TGTGCCAGCAGCTTGGTAGGTTTCGAGACCCAGTACTTC	CASSLVGFETQYF
TRBJ1-2	TRBV5-6	13	-	TRBD1	TGTGCCACCTACATAATTGACAGGGATGGCTACACCTTC	CATYIIDRDGYTF
TRBJ1-1	TRBV5-4	14	-	TRBD1	TGTGCCAGCAGCTCCACCGGGACAGGGCGCCCAGCTTTCTTT	CASSSTGTGRPAFF
TRBJ1-3	TRBV6-5	14	once	-	TGTGCCAGCAGTTACTCGAAGCTTGATGGCCCCATATATTTT	CASSYSKLDGPIYF
TRBJ1-4	TRBV18	16	-	-	TGTGCCAGCTCACCTGGAGGGGGAGTCACTAATGAAAAACTGTTTTTT	CASSPGGGVTNEKLFF
TRBJ2-1	TRBV5-6	14	-	-	TGTGCCAGCTGCGCGGACCCCATGAGGAATGAGCAGTTCTTC	CASCADPMRNEQFF
TRBJ2-7	TRBV7-7	16	-	TRBD2	TGTGCTAGCGGCCCCGGACTAGCGCGAAGCTCCTACGAGCAGTACTTC	CASGPGLARSSYEQYF
TRBJ1-4	TRBV7-9	17	-	-	TGTGCCAGCAGCCCTTTAATCGGGAGGGGTTTAAATGAAAAACTGTTTTTT	CASSPLIGRGLNEKLFF
TRBJ2-2	TRBV19	13	-	-	TGTGCCAGTACCAAAGGGGGTACCGGGGAGCTGTTTTTT	CASTKGGTGELFF
TRBJ1-4	TRBV15	12	once	-	TGTGCCACCGGGCAACCTAATGAAAAACTGTTTTTT	CATGQPNEKLFF
TRBJ2-2	TRBV11-3	16	-	TRBD1	TGTGCCAGCAGCTTAGGCGGGACAGGGTCTACCGGGGAGCTGTTTTTT	CASSLGGTGSTGELFF
TRBJ2-1	TRBV4-3	17	-	-	TGCGCCAGCAGCCAAGACGCTCCCTTCGGACAGACAAATGAGCAGTTCTTC	CASSQDAPFGQTNEQFF
TRBJ2-7	TRBV7-6	11	-	-	TGTGCCAGCAGCTCAGATTACGAGCAGTACTTC	CASSSDYEQYF
TRBJ2-7	TRBV11-3	17	-	-	TGTGCCAGCAGCCCCTCGGGGGGCCCAGAAGCGCCCTACGAGCAGTACTTC	CASSPSGGPEAPYEQYF
TRBJ1-5	TRBV7-2	14	-	-	TGTGCCAGCAGCTTAGCCGCTTTTAATCAGCCCCAGCATTTT	CASSLAAFNQPQHF
TRBJ1-2	TRBV5-1	13	-	TRBD1	TGCGCCAGCAGCTGGGGACAGGCGGGAGGCTACACCTTC	CASSWGQAGGYTF
TRBJ1-5	TRBV2	14	-	TRBD1	TGTGCCAGCAGTCCGACAGGGGGTAATCAGCCCCAGCATTTT	CASSPTGGNQPQHF
TRBJ1-5	TRBV10-3	13	-	TRBD1	TGTGCCATCAGACAGGGGGCGAATCAGCCCCAGCATTTT	CAIRQGANQPQHF
TRBJ2-7	TRBV7-9	11	-	-	TGTGCCAGCAGGGGGAAGATTGAGCAGTACTTC	CASRGKIEQYF
TRBJ1-2	TRBV11-3	13	once	-	TGTGCCAGCAGCCCGGGGAGTTCCTATGGCTACACCTTC	CASSPGSSYGYTF
TRBJ1-2	TRBV19	12	-	TRBD1	TGTGCCAGCTACCGACAGGGAGAAGACTACACCTTC	CASYRQGEDYTF
TRBJ2-5	TRBV5-1	14	-	-	TGCGCCAGCAGCTTTAGACCGGGTGGAGAGACCCAGTACTTC	CASSFRPGGETQYF
TRBJ1-2	TRBV10-3	13	-	-	TGTGCCACCCACCGAGGAGAATTAAGGGGCTACACCTTC	CATHRGELRGYTF
TRBJ1-2	TRBV5-1	13	-	TRBD1	TGCGCCAGCAGCTTAGGACAGGGGATGCGCTACACCTTC	CASSLGQGMRYTF
TRBJ1-6	TRBV4-3	17	-	-	TGCGCCAGCAGCCAAGATACAGGGCAGTCGTGGAATTCACCCCTCCACTTT	CASSQDTGQSWNSPLHF
TRBJ1-3	TRBV5-4	13	few	-	TGTGCCAGCAGCTTCGGTGCTGGAAACACCATATATTTT	CASSFGAGNTIYF
TRBJ2-7	TRBV19	14	-	TRBD1	TGTGCCAGTAGTCTAGGGGACAGAGCCTACGAGCAGTACTTC	CASSLGDRAYEQYF
TRBJ2-1	TRBV6-5	14	-	TRBD1	TGTGCCAGCACTCCGGGACAGGGCTACAATGAGCAGTTCTTC	CASTPGQGYNEQFF
TRBJ2-5	TRBV7-3	15	-	TRBD2	TGTGCCAGCAGCTCTCAAGCGGGGCACCAAGAGACCCAGTACTTC	CASSSQAGHQETQYF
TRBJ2-3	TRBV2	15	-	-	TGTGCCACTTCCCGGGGTTTTACTAGCACAGATACGCAGTATTTT	CATSRGFTSTDTQYF
TRBJ1-4	TRBV25-1	16	-	TRBD1	TGTGCCAGCAGTGACCCCGGGACAGCAACTAATGAAAAACTGTTTTTT	CASSDPGTATNEKLFF
TRBJ1-1	TRBV5-6	18	-	-	TGTGCCAGCAGCCAAATGGCGTCGTCGATCCAGGTCCGGGCTGAAGCTTTCTTT	CASSQMASSIQVRAEAFF
TRBJ1-5	TRBV12-1	13	few	-	TGTGCCAGCAGCCCTCGGACTTATCAGCCCCAGCATTTT	CASSPRTYQPQHF
TRBJ1-1	TRBV11-3	15	-	-	TGTGCCAGCAGCCCGCGGACAGTAAGAGACACTGAAGCTTTCTTT	CASSPRTVRDTEAFF
TRBJ2-1	TRBV29-1	15	medium-sized	TRBD2	TGCAGCGTTTCATTAGAGAGCGGGGGCAGCGATGAGCAGTTCTTC	CSVSLESGGSDEQFF
TRBJ1-3	TRBV30	13	-	-	TGTGCCTGTCAGGGAACCTCTGGAAACACCATATATTTT	CACQGTSGNTIYF
TRBJ1-2	TRBV5-4	15	-	-	TGTGCCAGCAGCTCCGTCGGATTAGCTAACTATGGCTACACCTTC	CASSSVGLANYGYTF
TRBJ2-2	TRBV4-1	17	once	TRBD1	TGCGCCAGCAGCTTTTCAAATCGGGACAGGGACACCGGGGAGCTGTTTTTT	CASSFSNRDRDTGELFF
TRBJ1-3	TRBV5-1	16	-	-	TGCGCCAGCAGCACGTCTTTGATTTCTGCCGGAAACACCATATATTTT	CASSTSLISAGNTIYF
TRBJ2-3	TRBV10-3	13	-	TRBD1	TGTGCCATCAGGGGGACAGACACAGATACGCAGTATTTT	CAIRGTDTDTQYF
TRBJ1-6	TRBV5-1	15	-	TRBD1	TGCGCCAGCAGCAGGGGACAGAATTATAATTCACCCCTCCACTTT	CASSRGQNYNSPLHF
TRBJ1-5	TRBV4-3	14	-	-	TGCGCCAGCAGCCAAGGACCCCTGGGGCAGCCCCAGCATTTT	CASSQGPLGQPQHF
TRBJ1-5	TRBV7-8	14	-	TRBD1	TGTGCCAGCAGCTCCCGGACAGGTAATCAGCCCCAGCATTTT	CASSSRTGNQPQHF
TRBJ1-6	TRBV9	15	-	TRBD1	TGTGCCAGCAGCGCCGGGACAGTAATAGATTCACCCCTCCACTTT	CASSAGTVIDSPLHF
TRBJ1-1	TRBV5-6	14	-	TRBD1	TGTGCCAGCAGCTTGCAGGGGGTGAACACTGAAGCTTTCTTT	CASSLQGVNTEAFF
TRBJ2-1	TRBV7-3	14	-	-	TGTGCCAGCAGCTTACTAGGGGTCGCCAATGAGCAGTTCTTC	CASSLLGVANEQFF
TRBJ2-5	TRBV5-1	14	-	-	TGCGCCAGCAGCCCGGATACGGGGCAAGAGACCCAGTACTTC	CASSPDTGQETQYF
TRBJ2-5	TRBV2	17	-	TRBD2	TGTGCCAGCAGTGAAGCGCTTTTCGGGGGGGCTCATGAGACCCAGTACTTC	CASSEALFGGAHETQYF
TRBJ1-2	TRBV2	15	-	-	TGTGCCAGCAGCCCAAGGGTACAGAGTAACTATGGCTACACCTTC	CASSPRVQSNYGYTF
TRBJ2-7	TRBV6-5	15	many	TRBD1	TGTGCCAGCAACCCACCGGGACAGGGATTTAACGAGCAGTACTTC	CASNPPGQGFNEQYF